Listed here are 12 T cell receptor beta chains from one sample, sequenced in a study of siplizumab effects on memory and regulatory T cells. The protocol was immunoSEQ multiplex PCR, while the TCRdb copy is restricted to in-frame clones and leaves out a portion. This table has about 69,000 clones, 80% to 90% appearing once. Sequenced input: Tregs sorted from blood. These receptors were collected from a human donor in good health.

A few counts support this clone. The chain uses TRBV5-1 and TRBJ1-1, with no clear D. Germline-derived CDR1 and CDR2 are SGHRS and YFSETQ. The ends were cut back, 0 bases at V and 14 bases at J, with 11 bases in the middle. The CDR3 totals 11 residues. The CDR3 nucleotides read TGCGCCAGCAGCTTGGCTGACCTCCGCTTCTTT. It codes for CASSLADLRFF.

By sample fraction, this clone is medium-sized. The chain carries TRBV5-6 and TRBJ2-4; D is possibly TRBD1 (6 bases). V was pared by 0 bases and J by 12 bases, with 13 bases between. Germline CDR1 and CDR2: SGHDT and YYEEEE. The CDR3 spans 13 residues. The DNA for the CDR3 is TGTGCCAGCAGCTTGGGTCAGGGGAGAGGTCAGTACTTC. Protein: CASSLGQGRGQYF.

The rearrangement links TRBV5-5 to TRBJ1-5; D is uncertain. The CDR3 runs 13 residues. Deletions cut 4 bases from V and 0 bases from J, with 5 bases between. Germline V gene data show CDR1 as SGHKS and CDR2 as YYEKEE (reference sequence). The CDR3 loop is CASSVDSNQPQHF. CDR3 sequence (DNA): TGTGCCAGCAGCGTGGATAGCAATCAGCCCCAGCATTTT.

The J gene is TRBJ2-5, the V gene TRBV27; D is unclear. The V end was cut by 6 bases, the J end by 5 bases, with 19 bases between. This CDR3 has 15 residues. Germline CDR1 and CDR2: MNHEY and SMNVEV (reference sequence). In nucleotides, the CDR3 is TGTGCCAGCAGGGGATTAGGGCGGACGGCCGAGACCCAGTACTTC. Residues: CASRGLGRTAETQYF.

V is TRBV30 and J is TRBJ2-1, with 14 bases aligning to TRBD2. Germline CDR1 is GTSNPN and CDR2 is SVGIG (reference sequence). The trim removed 2 bases at V and 10 bases at J, leaving 7 bases unmatched. This CDR3 has 15 amino acids. Written as DNA, the CDR3 is TGTGCCTGGAGTCCTGGACTAGCGGGGGGTGAAGAGCAGTTCTTC. As protein: CAWSPGLAGGEEQFF.

The chain recombines TRBV6-6 with TRBJ1-5; D might be TRBD1 (5 bases). Per germline, CDR1 MNHNY and CDR2 SVGAGI (reference sequence). The V end was cut by 2 bases, the J end by 0 bases, with 8 bases between. This CDR3 contains 15 residues. Here the CDR3 reads CASSYDRYSNQPQHF. The CDR3 DNA follows: TGTGCCAGCAGTTACGACAGATATAGCAATCAGCCCCAGCATTTT.

The chain links TRBV30 to TRBJ2-7, with no clear D. V gave up 3 bases and J gave up 2 bases, with 5 bases separating them. The CDR3 runs to 11 residues. Looked up from germline, CDR1 is GTSNPN and CDR2 is SVGIG (reference sequence). CDR3 in DNA: TGTGCCTGGAGAACAGCCTACGAGCAGTACTTC. As protein: CAWRTAYEQYF.

The DNA for the CDR3 is TGTGCCAGCAGCCGGGACAGCTCCTACGAGCAGTACTTC. Its translation: CASSRDSSYEQYF. The chain joins TRBV7-9 to TRBJ2-7; 7 nucleotides line up with TRBD1. CDR1 and CDR2 (germline): SEHNR, FQNEAQ (reference sequence). V dropped 5 bases and J dropped 0; count of bases not matched to a gene: 1. The CDR3 sequence is 13 residues long.

The CDR3 DNA sequence: TGTGCCAGCAGCCCAACTACGCTTAGTGAGCAGTTCTTC. This translates into CASSPTTLSEQFF. The rearrangement links TRBV7-3 to TRBJ2-1; D remains unclear. The CDR3 runs to 13 residues. V was trimmed by 5 bases and J by 9 bases, leaving 14 bases between them. Germline CDR1 is SGHTA and CDR2 is FQGTGA.

The chain recombines TRBV7-8 with TRBJ2-1; 13 nucleotides agree with TRBD2. Germline V lookup: CDR1 SGHVS, CDR2 FQNEAQ. The V segment lost 5 bases and the J segment 8 bases; nucleotides outside the gene matches: 6. This CDR3 has 15 residues. The CDR3 is CASSRQGLAGYEQFF. The CDR3, as DNA: TGTGCCAGCAGCCGACAGGGACTAGCGGGATATGAGCAGTTCTTC.

This chain links TRBV4-2 with TRBJ2-6, with unresolved D. Trimming removed 6 bases from V and 3 bases from J, with 3 bases in between. Germline assignment: CDR1 LGHNA and CDR2 YNFKEQ. The length of the CDR3 is 12 residues. CDR3 bases: TGTGCCAGCAGTTTTGGGGCCAACGTCCTGACTTTC. Residues: CASSFGANVLTF.

V is TRBV6-5 and J is TRBJ2-7; no firm D call. The CDR3 runs to 14 residues. The V and J ends lost 6 bases and 2 bases respectively, with 14 bases between them. CDR1 is MNHEY, CDR2 SVGAGI, per germline. CDR3 sequence reads: CASSLTRTTYEQYF. CDR3 DNA: TGTGCCAGCAGCCTTACCCGTACAACCTACGAGCAGTACTTC.